These 3 T cell receptor beta chains were all obtained from the same sample, sequenced in a study of lymphopenia after photon versus proton radiotherapy. The data were produced by immunoSEQ multiplex PCR, yet TCRdb's version contains in-frame clones alone and is incomplete. The table includes about 26,000 clones, over 85% detected once. Sequencing used peripheral blood, obtained from a patient treated with photon-based radiotherapy. The receptors derive from a woman between 45 and 60 years old with cholangiocarcinoma.

The chain recombines TRBV9 with TRBJ1-2; 7 bases match TRBD1. CDR3 length: 14 residues. V lost 5 bases and J lost 6; bases outside the gene matches: 10. Germline assignment: CDR1 SGDLS and CDR2 YYNGEE. DNA of the CDR3: TGTGCCAGCAGAGGAGGGGCAGGGGGAGATGGCTACACCTTC. This codes for CASRGGAGGDGYTF.

The J gene is TRBJ2-7, the V gene TRBV5-1, with D possibly TRBD1 on 6 matching bases. There are 12 residues in the CDR3. Germline lookup yields CDR1 SGHRS and CDR2 YFSETQ. Trimming removed 5 bases from V and 5 bases from J, with 11 bases in between. CDR3 protein: CASSSDRHEQYF. The CDR3 DNA reads as TGCGCCAGCAGTTCCGACAGGCACGAGCAGTACTTC.

This chain joins TRBV10-3 and TRBJ1-1, with D perhaps TRBD1 (6 bases). CDR1 and CDR2 (germline): ENHRY, SYGVKD. V lost 10 bases, J lost 3 bases, and 18 bases lay in between. The CDR3 consists of 14 residues. The CDR3 region has the DNA TGTGCCACCCACCCCGCAGGGGAGGACACTGAAGCTTTCTTT. Its protein is CATHPAGEDTEAFF.